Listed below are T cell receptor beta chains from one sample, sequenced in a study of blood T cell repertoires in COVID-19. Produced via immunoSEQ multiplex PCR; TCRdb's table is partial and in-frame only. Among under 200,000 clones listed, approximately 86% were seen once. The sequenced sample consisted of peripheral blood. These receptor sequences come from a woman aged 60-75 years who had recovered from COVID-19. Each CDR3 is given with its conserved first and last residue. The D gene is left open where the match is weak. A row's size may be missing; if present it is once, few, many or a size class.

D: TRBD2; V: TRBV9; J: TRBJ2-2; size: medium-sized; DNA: TGTGCCAGCAGCGTATATAGCGGGGGGGCCGGGGAGCTGTTTTTT; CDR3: CASSVYSGGAGELFF
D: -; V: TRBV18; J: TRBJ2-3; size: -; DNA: TGTGCCAGCTCACCACTTCCGGGGTTGGGCACAGATACGCAGTATTTT; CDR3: CASSPLPGLGTDTQYF
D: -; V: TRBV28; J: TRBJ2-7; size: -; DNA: TGTGCCAGCAGCCGCACAACAGGGACCTACGAGCAGTACTTC; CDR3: CASSRTTGTYEQYF
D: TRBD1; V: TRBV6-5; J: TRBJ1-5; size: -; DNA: TGTGCCAGCAGTTACGCCAGGGGGAAGGATCAGCCCCAGCATTTT; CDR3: CASSYARGKDQPQHF
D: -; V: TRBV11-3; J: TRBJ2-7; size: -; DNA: TGTGCCAGCAGCTTAGGAGGGGGCGAGCAGTACTTC; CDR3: CASSLGGGEQYF
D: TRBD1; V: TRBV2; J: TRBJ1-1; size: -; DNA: TGTGCCAGCAGCGGGGACAGGGCCCCTCCTTGGAACACTGAAGCTTTCTTT; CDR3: CASSGDRAPPWNTEAFF
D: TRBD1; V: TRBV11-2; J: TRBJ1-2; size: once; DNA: TGTGCCAGCAGCTCCCGGGACAGACCCTATGGCTACACCTTC; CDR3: CASSSRDRPYGYTF
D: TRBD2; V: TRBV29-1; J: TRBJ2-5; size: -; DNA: TGCAGCGGGGGGGGAGGTCGCGAGACCCAGTACTTC; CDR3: CSGGGGRETQYF
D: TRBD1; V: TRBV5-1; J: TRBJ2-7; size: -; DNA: TGCGCCAGCAGCGCCGGACAGGGAGGCATGTTAGGCGAGCAGTACTTC; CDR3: CASSAGQGGMLGEQYF
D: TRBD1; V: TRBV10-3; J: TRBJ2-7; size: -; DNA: TGTGCCATCTCCCCGGGACAGGGCTACGAGCAGTACTTC; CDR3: CAISPGQGYEQYF
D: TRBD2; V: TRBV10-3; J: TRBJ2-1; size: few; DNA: TGTGCCATCAGTGGAGGCGGGGGGGTAGACAATGAGCAGTTCTTC; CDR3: CAISGGGGVDNEQFF
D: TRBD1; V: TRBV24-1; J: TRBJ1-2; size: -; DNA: TGTGCCACCAGTGATCCCGGACAGGATTATGGCTACACCTTC; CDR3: CATSDPGQDYGYTF
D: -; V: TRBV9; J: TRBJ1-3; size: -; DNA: TGTGCCAGCAGCGTTCAGGACTCTGGAAACACCATATATTTT; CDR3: CASSVQDSGNTIYF
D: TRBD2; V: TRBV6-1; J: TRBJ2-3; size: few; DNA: TGTGCCAGCAGTGAAGGGACTAGCGGGGGGCCCACAGATACGCAGTATTTT; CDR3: CASSEGTSGGPTDTQYF
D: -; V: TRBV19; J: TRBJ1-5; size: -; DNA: TGTGCCAGTACCCCCGGGGATCAGCCCCAGCATTTT; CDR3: CASTPGDQPQHF
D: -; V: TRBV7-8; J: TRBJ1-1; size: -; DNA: TGTGCCAGCAGCTTAGGGGGAGGGGCTGAAGCTTTCTTT; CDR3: CASSLGGGAEAFF
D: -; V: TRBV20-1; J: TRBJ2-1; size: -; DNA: TGCAGTGCTAGAGGTAGCAATGAGCAGTTCTTC; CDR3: CSARGSNEQFF
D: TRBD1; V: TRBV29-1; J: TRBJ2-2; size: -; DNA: TGCAGCGTTGTAGACAGGGTTCCGGCCGGGGAGCTGTTTTTT; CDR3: CSVVDRVPAGELFF
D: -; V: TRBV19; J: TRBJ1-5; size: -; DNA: TGTGCCAGTAGTATCGGACAGTCAATCAATCAGCCCCAGCATTTT; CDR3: CASSIGQSINQPQHF
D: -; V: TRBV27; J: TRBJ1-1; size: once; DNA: TGTGCCAGCAGTTTATCAAGCGCACAGGGCATGAACACTGAAGCTTTCTTT; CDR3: CASSLSSAQGMNTEAFF
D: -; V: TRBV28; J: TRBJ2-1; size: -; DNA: TGTGCCAGCAGTTATGAAAGGGGTCCCCCATACAATGAGCAGTTCTTC; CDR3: CASSYERGPPYNEQFF
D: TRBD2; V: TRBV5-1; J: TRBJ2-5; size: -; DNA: TGCGCCAGCAGCCCGCCGAGTCGAGCGGGGGAAGAGACCCAGTACTTC; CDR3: CASSPPSRAGEETQYF
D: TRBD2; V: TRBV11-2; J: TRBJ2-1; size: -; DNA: TGTGCCAGCAGCCTTAGCGGGGGGGCGGGATACAATGAGCAGTTCTTC; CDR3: CASSLSGGAGYNEQFF
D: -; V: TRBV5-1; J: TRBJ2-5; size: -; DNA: TGCGCCAGCAGCCCCTCATCTTTCGGCAGGGCGGGATCGGGCGAGACCCAGTACTTC; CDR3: CASSPSSFGRAGSGETQYF
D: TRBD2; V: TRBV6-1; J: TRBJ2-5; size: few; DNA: TGTGCCAGCAGTGAACTAGCGGGGGGCCAAGAGACCCAGTACTTC; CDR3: CASSELAGGQETQYF
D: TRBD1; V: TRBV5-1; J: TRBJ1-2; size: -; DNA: TGCGCCAGCAGCTTGGCGCCCAGGGGGCCCGCTAACTATGGCTACACCTTC; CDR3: CASSLAPRGPANYGYTF
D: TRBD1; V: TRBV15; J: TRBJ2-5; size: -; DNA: TGTGCCTCGGGACAGTTTGGCGAGACCCAGTACTTC; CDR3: CASGQFGETQYF
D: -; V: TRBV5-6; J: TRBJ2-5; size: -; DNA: TGTGCCAGCAGCTTGGTTCTAGGGGGTGAAACCCAGTACTTC; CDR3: CASSLVLGGETQYF
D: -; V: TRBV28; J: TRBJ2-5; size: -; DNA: TGTGCCAGCAGTTATGGCCCGGAGACCCAGTACTTC; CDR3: CASSYGPETQYF
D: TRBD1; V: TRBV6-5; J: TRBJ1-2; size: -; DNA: TGTGCCAGCAGCAAAGAAGGGACAGGACGGAATGGCTACACCTTC; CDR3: CASSKEGTGRNGYTF
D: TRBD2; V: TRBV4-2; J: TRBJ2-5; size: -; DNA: TGTGCCAGCAGCCAAGATGAGTGGACTAGCGGGATTAACCAAGAGACCCAGTACTTC; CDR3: CASSQDEWTSGINQETQYF
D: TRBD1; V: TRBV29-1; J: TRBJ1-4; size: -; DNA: TGCAGCGCCAGGGGGACGGGGAATAATGAAAAACTGTTTTTT; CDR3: CSARGTGNNEKLFF
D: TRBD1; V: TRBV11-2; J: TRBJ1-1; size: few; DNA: TGTGCCAGCAGCCCTGGATCCGGGACAGGGGGAAGAAGCACTGAAGCTTTCTTT; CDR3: CASSPGSGTGGRSTEAFF
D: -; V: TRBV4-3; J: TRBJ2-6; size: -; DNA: TGCGCCAGCAGCCGTACAGGGTCCGGGGCCAACGTCCTGACTTTC; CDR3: CASSRTGSGANVLTF
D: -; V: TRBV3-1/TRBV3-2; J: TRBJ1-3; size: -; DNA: TGTGCCAGCAGGGGTCCAGGGCCAGGGGAGAACACCATATATTTT; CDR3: CASRGPGPGENTIYF
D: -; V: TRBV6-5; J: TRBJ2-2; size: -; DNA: TGTGCCAGCCGGGGGTTGGGGGGCACCGGGGAGCTGTTTTTT; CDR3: CASRGLGGTGELFF
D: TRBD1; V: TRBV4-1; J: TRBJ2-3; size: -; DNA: TGCGCCAGCAGCCAAGATCGGTATGATGCCCCAGGGGGCAAGGCAGATACGCAGTATTTT; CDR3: CASSQDRYDAPGGKADTQYF
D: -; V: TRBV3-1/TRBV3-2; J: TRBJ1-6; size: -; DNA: TGTGCCAGCAGCCAAGGGATTAGCGGATCACCCCTCCACTTT; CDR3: CASSQGISGSPLHF
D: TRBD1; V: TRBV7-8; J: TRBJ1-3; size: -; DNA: TGTGCCAGCAGCTACAGGGGCTCTGGAAACACCATATATTTT; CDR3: CASSYRGSGNTIYF
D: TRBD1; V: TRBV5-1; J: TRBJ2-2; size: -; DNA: TGCGCCAGCAGCGCCGGGACAGAGGCCGGGGAGCTGTTTTTT; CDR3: CASSAGTEAGELFF
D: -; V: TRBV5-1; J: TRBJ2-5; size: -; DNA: TGCGCCAGCAGACCTAATAGGCGGGCTGAGCAAGAGACCCAGTACTTC; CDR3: CASRPNRRAEQETQYF
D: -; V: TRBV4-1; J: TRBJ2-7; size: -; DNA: TGCGCCAGCAGCCATCAGGGTAGACTTCTCTACGAGCAGTACTTC; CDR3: CASSHQGRLLYEQYF
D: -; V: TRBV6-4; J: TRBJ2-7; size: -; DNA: TGTGCCAGCAGTGACTCGGGCGGGACGCGATACAACGAGCAGTACTTC; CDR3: CASSDSGGTRYNEQYF
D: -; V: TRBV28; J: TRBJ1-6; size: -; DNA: TGTGCCAGCAGCCGGGCTAGGGGATCGCATAATTCACCCCTCCACTTT; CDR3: CASSRARGSHNSPLHF
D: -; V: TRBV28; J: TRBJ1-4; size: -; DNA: TGTGCCAGCAGTTTATTCATAGGGGCGGAAGGGCTGTTTTTT; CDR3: CASSLFIGAEGLFF
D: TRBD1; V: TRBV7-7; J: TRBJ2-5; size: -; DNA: TGTGCTAGCAGCCAACAGGGGGCGCGTTGGGAGACCCAGTACTTC; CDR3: CASSQQGARWETQYF
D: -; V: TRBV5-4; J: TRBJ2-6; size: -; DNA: TGTGCCAGCAGCCCCTCCAGTGGGGCCAACGTCCTGACTTTC; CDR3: CASSPSSGANVLTF
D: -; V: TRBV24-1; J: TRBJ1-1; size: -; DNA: TGTGCCACCAAGGGGGAGGGATTGAACACTGAAGCTTTCTTT; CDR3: CATKGEGLNTEAFF
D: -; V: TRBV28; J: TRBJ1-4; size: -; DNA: TGTGCCAGCAGGTGGGGCCCTAATGAAAAACTGTTTTTT; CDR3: CASRWGPNEKLFF
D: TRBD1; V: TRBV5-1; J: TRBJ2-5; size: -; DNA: TGCGCCAGCCAAGAAATGACAGGGGGAGAGACCCAGTACTTC; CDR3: CASQEMTGGETQYF
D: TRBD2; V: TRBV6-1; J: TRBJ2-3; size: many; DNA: TGTGCCAGCAGTGAAACTAGCGGGGGGGCGGATACGCAGTATTTT; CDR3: CASSETSGGADTQYF
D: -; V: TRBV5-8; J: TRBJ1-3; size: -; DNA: TGTGCCAGCAGCCGGGGTTCCTCTGGAAACACCATATATTTT; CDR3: CASSRGSSGNTIYF
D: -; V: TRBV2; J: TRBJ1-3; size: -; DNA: TGTGCCAGCAGTCTACAGCTCTCTGGAAACACCATATATTTT; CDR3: CASSLQLSGNTIYF
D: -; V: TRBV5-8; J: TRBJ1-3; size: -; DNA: TGTGCCAGCAGCTTCACGGGGGGATCTGGAAACACCATATATTTT; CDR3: CASSFTGGSGNTIYF
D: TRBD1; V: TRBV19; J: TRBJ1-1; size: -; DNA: TGTGCCAGTAGTATTTCCGACAGGGTCCACACTGAAGCTTTCTTT; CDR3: CASSISDRVHTEAFF
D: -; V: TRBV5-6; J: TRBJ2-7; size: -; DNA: TGTGCCAGCAGCGGCACGGGACTCCTCACCTACGAGCAGTACTTC; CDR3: CASSGTGLLTYEQYF